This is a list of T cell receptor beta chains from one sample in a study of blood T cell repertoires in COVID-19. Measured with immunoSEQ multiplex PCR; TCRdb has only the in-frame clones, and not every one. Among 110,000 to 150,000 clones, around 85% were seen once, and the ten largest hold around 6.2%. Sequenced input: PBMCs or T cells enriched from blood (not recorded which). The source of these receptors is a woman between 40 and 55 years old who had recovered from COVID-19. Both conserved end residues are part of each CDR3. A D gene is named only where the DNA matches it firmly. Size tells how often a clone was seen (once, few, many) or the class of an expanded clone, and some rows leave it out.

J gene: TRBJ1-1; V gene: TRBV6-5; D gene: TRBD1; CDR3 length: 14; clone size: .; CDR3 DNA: TGTGCCAGCAGTCTAGGACAGGGGCGGACTGAAGCTTTCTTT; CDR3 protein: CASSLGQGRTEAFF
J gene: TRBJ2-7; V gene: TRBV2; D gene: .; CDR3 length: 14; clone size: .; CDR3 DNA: TGTGCCAGCAGTGGGAATCAAGAGCGGATCGAGCAGTACTTC; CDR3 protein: CASSGNQERIEQYF
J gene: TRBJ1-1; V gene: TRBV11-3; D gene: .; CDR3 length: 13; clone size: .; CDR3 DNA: TGTGCCAGCAGCCGCGGACAGAACACTGAAGCTTTCTTT; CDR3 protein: CASSRGQNTEAFF
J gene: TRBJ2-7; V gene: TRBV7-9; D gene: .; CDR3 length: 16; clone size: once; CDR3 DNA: TGTGCCAGCAGCCCAGGGGCCCGGGTCTTCTCCTACGAGCAGTACTTC; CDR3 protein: CASSPGARVFSYEQYF
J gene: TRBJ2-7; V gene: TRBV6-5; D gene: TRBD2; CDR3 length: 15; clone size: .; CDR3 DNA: TGTGCCAGCAGACTAGCGGGGGGTCAGGCCTACGAGCAGTACTTC; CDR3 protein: CASRLAGGQAYEQYF
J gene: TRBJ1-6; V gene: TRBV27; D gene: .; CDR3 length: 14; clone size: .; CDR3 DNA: TGTGCCAGCAGATACAGGGTTGGTAATTCACCCCTCCACTTT; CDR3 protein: CASRYRVGNSPLHF
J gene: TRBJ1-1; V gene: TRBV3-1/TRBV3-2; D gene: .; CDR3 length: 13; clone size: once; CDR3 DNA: TGTGCCAGCAGCCTTCAAGGGGTAGTTTACGCTTTCTTT; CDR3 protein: CASSLQGVVYAFF
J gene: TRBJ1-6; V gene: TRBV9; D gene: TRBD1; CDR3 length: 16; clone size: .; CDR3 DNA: TGTGCCAGCAGCGGTGGACAGGGGGACTATAATTCACCCCTCCACTTT; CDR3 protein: CASSGGQGDYNSPLHF
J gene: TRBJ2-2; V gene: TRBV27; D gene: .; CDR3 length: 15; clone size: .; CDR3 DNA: TGTGCCAGCAGTTCCCTAGGGACTCCCCAAGGGGAGCTGTTTTTT; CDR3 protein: CASSSLGTPQGELFF
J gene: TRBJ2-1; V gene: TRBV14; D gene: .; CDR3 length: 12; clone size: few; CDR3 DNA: TGTGCCAGCAGTGGGGGGTCGGTTGAGCAGTTCTTC; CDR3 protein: CASSGGSVEQFF
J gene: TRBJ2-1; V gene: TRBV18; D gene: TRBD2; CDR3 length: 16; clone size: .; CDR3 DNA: TGTGCCAGCTCACCCATCGGGCTAGCGGGTTACAATGAGCAGTTCTTC; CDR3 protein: CASSPIGLAGYNEQFF
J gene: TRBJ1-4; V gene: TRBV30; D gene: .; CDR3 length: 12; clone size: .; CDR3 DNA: TGTGCCTGGAGAAGGGGGATTGAAAAACTGTTTTTT; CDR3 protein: CAWRRGIEKLFF
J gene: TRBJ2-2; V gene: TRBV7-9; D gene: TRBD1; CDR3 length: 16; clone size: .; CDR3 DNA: TGTGCCAGCAGCTTATTGCAGGGGGCGCACACCGGGGAGCTGTTTTTT; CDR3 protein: CASSLLQGAHTGELFF
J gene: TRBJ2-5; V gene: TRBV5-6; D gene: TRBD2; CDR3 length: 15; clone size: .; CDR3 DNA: TGTGCCAGCAGCCCCCTGGCGGGAGCGCAAGAGACCCAGTACTTC; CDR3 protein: CASSPLAGAQETQYF
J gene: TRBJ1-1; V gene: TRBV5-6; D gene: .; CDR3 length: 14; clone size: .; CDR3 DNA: TGTGCCAGCAGCTTGGGGGGTTCGGGGACTGAAGCTTTCTTT; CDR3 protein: CASSLGGSGTEAFF
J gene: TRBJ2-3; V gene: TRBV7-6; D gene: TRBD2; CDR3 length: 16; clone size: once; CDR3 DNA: TGTGCCAGCAGCTTGTATTCGGGAGGAGAACAAGATACGCAGTATTTT; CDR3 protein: CASSLYSGGEQDTQYF
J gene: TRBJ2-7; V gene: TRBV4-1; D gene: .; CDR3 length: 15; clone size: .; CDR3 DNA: TGCGCCAGCAGCCAAAGTGGTAGCGGCTCCTACGAGCAGTACTTC; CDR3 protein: CASSQSGSGSYEQYF
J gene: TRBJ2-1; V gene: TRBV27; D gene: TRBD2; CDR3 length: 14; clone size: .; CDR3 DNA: TGTGCCACCTCTCATAGCGGGAGTTACAATGAGCAGTTCTTC; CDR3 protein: CATSHSGSYNEQFF
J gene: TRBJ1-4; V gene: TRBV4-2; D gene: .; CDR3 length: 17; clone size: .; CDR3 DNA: TGTGCCAGCAGCCAAGAGAAGATGGGTGGGAGTAATGAAAAACTGTTTTTT; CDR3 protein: CASSQEKMGGSNEKLFF
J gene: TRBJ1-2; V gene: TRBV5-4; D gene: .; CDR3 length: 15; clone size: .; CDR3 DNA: TGTGCCAGCAGCACCCAGGGAAGAGCTAACTATGGCTACACCTTC; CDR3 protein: CASSTQGRANYGYTF
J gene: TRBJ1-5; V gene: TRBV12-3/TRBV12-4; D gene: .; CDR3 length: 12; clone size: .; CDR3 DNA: TGTGCCAGCAGACAGACCAATCAGCCCCAGCATTTT; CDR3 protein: CASRQTNQPQHF
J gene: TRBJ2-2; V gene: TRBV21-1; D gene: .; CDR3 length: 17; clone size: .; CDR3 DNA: TGTGCCAGCAGCAAAGCCCGTACTAGCGGGGGGGCCGGGGAGCTGTTTTTT; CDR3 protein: CASSKARTSGGAGELFF
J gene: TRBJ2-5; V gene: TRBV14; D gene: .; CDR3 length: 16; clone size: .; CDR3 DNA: TGTGCCAGCAGCCAAGTCCATCAGGGAAGGCCGGAGACCCAGTACTTC; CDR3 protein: CASSQVHQGRPETQYF
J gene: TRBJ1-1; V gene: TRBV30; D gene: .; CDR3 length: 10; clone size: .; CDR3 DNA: TGTGCCTGGGACGAGACTAAAGCTTTCTTT; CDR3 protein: CAWDETKAFF
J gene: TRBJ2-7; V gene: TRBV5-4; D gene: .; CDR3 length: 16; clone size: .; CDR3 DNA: TGTGCCAGCAGCTCTTTGGACAGAGGGGGAGCCTACGAGCAGTACTTC; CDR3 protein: CASSSLDRGGAYEQYF
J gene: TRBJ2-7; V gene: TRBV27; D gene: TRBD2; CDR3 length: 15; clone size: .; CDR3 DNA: TGTGCCAGCAGTTTTTGGGTCGGGGGGACCTACGAGCAGTACTTC; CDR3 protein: CASSFWVGGTYEQYF
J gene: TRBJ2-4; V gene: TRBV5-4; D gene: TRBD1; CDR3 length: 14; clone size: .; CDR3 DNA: TGTGCCAGCAGCCTGGGACAGGGCGAAAACATTCAGTACTTC; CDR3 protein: CASSLGQGENIQYF
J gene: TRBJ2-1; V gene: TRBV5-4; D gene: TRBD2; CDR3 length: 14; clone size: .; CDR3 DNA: TGTGCCAGCAGCTCTAGCGGATCGTACAATGAGCAGTTCTTC; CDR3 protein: CASSSSGSYNEQFF
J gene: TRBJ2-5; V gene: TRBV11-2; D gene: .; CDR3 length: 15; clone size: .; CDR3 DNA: TGTGCCAGCAGCCCCCGAGGAGTAAACCAAGAGACCCAGTACTTC; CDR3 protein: CASSPRGVNQETQYF
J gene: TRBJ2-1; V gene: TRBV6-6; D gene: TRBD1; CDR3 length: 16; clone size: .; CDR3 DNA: TGTGCCAGCAGTTACCCCCGGGACAGGGTCCTCAATGAGCAGTTCTTC; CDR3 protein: CASSYPRDRVLNEQFF
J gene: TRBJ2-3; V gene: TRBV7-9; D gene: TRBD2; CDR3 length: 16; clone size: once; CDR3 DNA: TGTGCCAGCAGCCCGAGGGGAGGGGAATTCACAGATACGCAGTATTTT; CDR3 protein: CASSPRGGEFTDTQYF
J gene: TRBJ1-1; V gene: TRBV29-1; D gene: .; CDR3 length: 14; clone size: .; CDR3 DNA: TGCAGCGTTGAGTCATGGGGACAGAACACTGAAGCTTTCTTT; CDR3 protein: CSVESWGQNTEAFF
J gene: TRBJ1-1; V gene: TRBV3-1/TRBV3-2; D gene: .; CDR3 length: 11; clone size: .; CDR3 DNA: TGTGCCAGCAGCCTTACAGGGCTAGCTTTCTTT; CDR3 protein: CASSLTGLAFF
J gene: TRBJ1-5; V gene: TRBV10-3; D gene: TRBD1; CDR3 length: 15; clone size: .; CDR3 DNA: TGTGCCATCAGTGGGACAGGGGATAGCAATCAGCCCCAGCATTTT; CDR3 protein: CAISGTGDSNQPQHF
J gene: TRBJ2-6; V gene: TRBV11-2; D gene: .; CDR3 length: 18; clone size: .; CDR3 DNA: TGTGCCAGCAGCTTTCGTGACACTCCGAGCTCTGGGGCCAACGTCCTGACTTTC; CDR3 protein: CASSFRDTPSSGANVLTF
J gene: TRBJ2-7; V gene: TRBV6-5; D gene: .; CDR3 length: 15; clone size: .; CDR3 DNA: TGTGCCAGCACCGCGGGGTTGGCTACTGGGGACGAGCAGTACTTC; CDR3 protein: CASTAGLATGDEQYF
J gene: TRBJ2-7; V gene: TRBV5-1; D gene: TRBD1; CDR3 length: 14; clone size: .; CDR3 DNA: TGCGCCAGCAGCCCGGACAGGGAAATCTACGAGCAGTACTTC; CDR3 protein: CASSPDREIYEQYF
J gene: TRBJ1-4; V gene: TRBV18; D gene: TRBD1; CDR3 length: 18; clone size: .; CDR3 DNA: TGTGCCAGCTCACGCTATTCCCCCGGACAGGGACCAAATGAAAAACTGTTTTTT; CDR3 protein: CASSRYSPGQGPNEKLFF
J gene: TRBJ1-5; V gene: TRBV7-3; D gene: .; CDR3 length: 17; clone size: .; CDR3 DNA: TGTGCCAGCAGCTTAACTCGAGACAGTTCCCAGCATCAGCCCCAGCATTTT; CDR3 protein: CASSLTRDSSQHQPQHF
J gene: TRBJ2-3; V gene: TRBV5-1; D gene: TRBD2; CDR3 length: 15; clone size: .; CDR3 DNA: TGCGCCAGCAGCTCTGCGGCGGGAGGGCCAGATACGCAGTATTTT; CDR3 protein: CASSSAAGGPDTQYF
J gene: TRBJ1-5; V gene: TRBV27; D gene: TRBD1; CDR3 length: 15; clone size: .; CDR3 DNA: TGTGCCAGCAGTTTACGGACAGGGGACAATCAGCCCCAGCATTTT; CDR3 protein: CASSLRTGDNQPQHF
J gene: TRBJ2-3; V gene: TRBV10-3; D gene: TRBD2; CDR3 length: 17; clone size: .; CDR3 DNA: TGTGCCATCAGTGAGTTAAAGACTAGCGGGGGCACAGATACGCAGTATTTT; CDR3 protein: CAISELKTSGGTDTQYF
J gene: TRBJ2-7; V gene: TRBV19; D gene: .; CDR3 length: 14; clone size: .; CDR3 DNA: TGTGCCAGTAGTATAACGACAGGCTCCTACGAGCAGTACTTC; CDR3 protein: CASSITTGSYEQYF
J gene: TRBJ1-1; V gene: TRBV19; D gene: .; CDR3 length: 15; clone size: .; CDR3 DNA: TGTGCCAGTAGTATCCCAGGACAATTGAACACTGAAGCTTTCTTT; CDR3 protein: CASSIPGQLNTEAFF
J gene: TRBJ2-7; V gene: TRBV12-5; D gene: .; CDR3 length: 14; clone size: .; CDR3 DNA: TGTGCTAGTGCTACCGGGACTGGCATTTACGAGCAGTACTTC; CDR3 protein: CASATGTGIYEQYF
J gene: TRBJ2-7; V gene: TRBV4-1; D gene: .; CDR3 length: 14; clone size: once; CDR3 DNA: TGCGCCAGCAGCCAGGCCGACAGCTCCTACGAGCAGTACTTC; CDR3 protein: CASSQADSSYEQYF
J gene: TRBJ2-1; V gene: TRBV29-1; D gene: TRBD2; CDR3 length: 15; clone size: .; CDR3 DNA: TGCAGCGTTGAAGGTGGACTAGCGGTATACAATGAGCAGTTCTTC; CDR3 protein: CSVEGGLAVYNEQFF
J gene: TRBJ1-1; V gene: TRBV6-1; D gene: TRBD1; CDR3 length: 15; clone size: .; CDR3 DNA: TGTGCCAGCAGTGAGCGACAGGGGATAAACACTGAAGCTTTCTTT; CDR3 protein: CASSERQGINTEAFF
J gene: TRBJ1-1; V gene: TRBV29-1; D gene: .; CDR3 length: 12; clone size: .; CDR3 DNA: TGCAGCGCCGAGGTGCGGGGGACTGAAGCTTTCTTT; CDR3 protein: CSAEVRGTEAFF
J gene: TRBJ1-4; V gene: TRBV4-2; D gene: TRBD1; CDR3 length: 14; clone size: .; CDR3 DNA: TGTGCCAGCAGCCATTCCAGGGGGCCCGAAAAACTGTTTTTT; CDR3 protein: CASSHSRGPEKLFF
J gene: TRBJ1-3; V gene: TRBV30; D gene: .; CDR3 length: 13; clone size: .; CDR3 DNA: TGTGCCTGGAGTCGCGGGGGAGGAAACACCATATATTTT; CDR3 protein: CAWSRGGGNTIYF
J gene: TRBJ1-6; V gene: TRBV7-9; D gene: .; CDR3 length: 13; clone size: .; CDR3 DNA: TGTGCCAGCAGCTTTCAGGGTAATTCACCCCTCCACTTT; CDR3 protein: CASSFQGNSPLHF
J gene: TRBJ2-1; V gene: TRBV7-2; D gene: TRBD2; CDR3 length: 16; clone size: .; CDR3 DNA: TGTGCCAGCAGTACGAGCGGGGCAGCCTCCTACAATGAGCAGTTCTTC; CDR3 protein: CASSTSGAASYNEQFF